Here is one T cell receptor (beta chain) with its context. CDR3 size: 13 residues. The trim removed 7 bases at V and 5 bases at J, leaving 4 bases unmatched. Germline assignment: CDR1 MDHEN and CDR2 SYDVKM. This specimen comes from a study of regulatory T cells in long-lasting Graves disease. Noted time point: newly diagnosed GD, antithyroid drugs for less than 3 months. The TCR library was made from RNA that had been extracted from PBMCs in TRIzol. Arm-PCR of CDR3 regions with iRepertoire HTBI primers generated TCR beta libraries. TCRdb recomputed calls from the multiplex PCR reads with MiXCR, one row per CDR3 protein. The data contain 300,000 to 450,000 distinct CDR3 sequences, 15% to 19% of them singletons.

The source material was peripheral blood mononuclear cells (PBMCs), sampled at new diagnosis, from a patient treated with antithyroid drugs. This TCR was sampled from a female donor with Graves disease. The chain is built from TRBV28 and TRBJ2-1; TRBD1 matches 8 bases. CDR3 DNA: TGTGCCAGCATGGGGACAGGTAACAATGAGCAGTTCTTC. It is translated as CASMGTGNNEQFF.